The rows below give T cell receptor beta chains drawn from one sample of a study of blood T cell repertoires in COVID-19. Profiled with immunoSEQ multiplex PCR; TCRdb holds only in-frame clones, not every one. The data show approximately 250,000 clones, roughly 90% seen once. Specimen: PBMCs or T cells enriched from blood (not recorded which). These receptors were taken from a man aged 35 to 55 who had been exposed to COVID-19. The CDR3 runs from the conserved cysteine through the conserved F or W. Fields, in order: CDR3 protein, CDR3 DNA, V gene, D gene, CDR3 length, clone size, J gene. D genes are given only for firm matches. Size values are once, few and many counts, or a class for expanded clones, and some rows have none.

CASSLPGEVGGYTF,TGTGCCAGCAGTTTGCCCGGGGAAGTAGGTGGCTACACCTTC,TRBV28,NA,14,NA,TRBJ1-2
CASSPITGILEFVGNTIYF,TGTGCCAGCAGCCCAATCACGGGGATTTTAGAGTTTGTTGGAAACACCATATATTTT,TRBV28,NA,19,few,TRBJ1-3
CASRGDWNQPQHF,TGTGCCAGCAGAGGAGATTGGAATCAGCCCCAGCATTTT,TRBV6-5,NA,13,NA,TRBJ1-5
CASSQGDLAGSYEQYF,TGCGCCAGCAGCCAAGGGGACTTAGCGGGGTCCTACGAGCAGTACTTC,TRBV4-1,TRBD2,16,NA,TRBJ2-7
CATSHPTGPGELFF,TGTGCCACCAGCCATCCTACAGGGCCCGGGGAGCTGTTTTTT,TRBV15,NA,14,once,TRBJ2-2
CASSLRGFTYNEQFF,TGTGCCAGCAGCTTGCGGGGTTTTACCTACAATGAGCAGTTCTTC,TRBV7-9,NA,15,NA,TRBJ2-1
CASSQYVGGGTDTQYF,TGCGCCAGCAGCCAGTACGTAGGAGGGGGCACAGATACGCAGTATTTT,TRBV4-1,NA,16,NA,TRBJ2-3
CASRLGQGNYNEQFF,TGTGCCAGCAGACTAGGACAGGGCAACTACAATGAGCAGTTCTTC,TRBV27,TRBD1,15,NA,TRBJ2-1
CASSDSGTSGYNEQFF,TGTGCCAGCAGTGACTCCGGGACTAGCGGCTACAATGAGCAGTTCTTC,TRBV6-4,TRBD2,16,few,TRBJ2-1
CAWRVAVGGWTEAFF,TGTGCCTGGAGGGTGGCAGTGGGGGGATGGACTGAAGCTTTCTTT,TRBV30,NA,15,NA,TRBJ1-1
CASSLVAGDNTGELFF,TGCGCCAGCAGCTTGGTTGCAGGGGATAACACCGGGGAGCTGTTTTTT,TRBV5-1,NA,16,NA,TRBJ2-2
CASSLELAGEETQYF,TGTGCCAGCAGCTTAGAATTGGCAGGGGAGGAGACCCAGTACTTC,TRBV11-2,NA,15,NA,TRBJ2-5
CASSLRAGWYNEQFF,TGTGCCAGCAGTTTAAGGGCAGGGTGGTACAATGAGCAGTTCTTC,TRBV28,NA,15,NA,TRBJ2-1
CASSEDREGTGELFF,TGCGCCAGCAGTGAGGACCGGGAGGGCACCGGGGAGCTGTTTTTT,TRBV10-1,TRBD2,15,NA,TRBJ2-2
CASSETTGLLDTGELFF,TGTGCCAGCAGCGAAACAACAGGGTTGTTGGACACCGGGGAGCTGTTTTTT,TRBV7-9,NA,17,NA,TRBJ2-2
CASSGGTSGNEQFF,TGTGCCAGTAGTGGGGGGACTAGCGGGAATGAGCAGTTCTTC,TRBV19,TRBD2,14,NA,TRBJ2-1
CASSAPGTRETQYF,TGTGCCAGCAGCGCCCCGGGGACTAGGGAGACCCAGTACTTC,TRBV9,TRBD2,14,NA,TRBJ2-5
CASTLTGFTEAFF,TGTGCCAGTACCCTAACAGGGTTCACTGAAGCTTTCTTT,TRBV19,NA,13,NA,TRBJ1-1
CASSQDPAGVYEQYF,TGTGCCAGCAGCCAAGATCCAGCGGGAGTATACGAGCAGTACTTC,TRBV3-1/TRBV3-2,TRBD2,15,NA,TRBJ2-7
CASSQVRTTTQPQHF,TGCGCCAGCAGCCAAGTTCGAACCACAACTCAGCCCCAGCATTTT,TRBV4-1,NA,15,NA,TRBJ1-5
CASSVESGAGVNYGYTF,TGTGCCAGCAGCGTAGAGTCAGGGGCAGGAGTTAACTATGGCTACACCTTC,TRBV9,NA,17,NA,TRBJ1-2
CATSEREYEQYF,TGTGCCACCAGTGAACGGGAGTACGAGCAGTACTTC,TRBV24-1,NA,12,NA,TRBJ2-7
CASSSLSRQIFQETQYF,TGTGCCAGCAGCTCCCTTAGTCGACAGATATTCCAAGAGACCCAGTACTTC,TRBV7-9,NA,17,NA,TRBJ2-5
CASSEAGRGRPVNYGYTF,TGTGCCAGCAGTGAAGCGGGCAGGGGGCGACCCGTTAACTATGGCTACACCTTC,TRBV6-1,TRBD1,18,NA,TRBJ1-2
CATGGGRANYGYTF,TGTGCCACCGGGGGGGGCAGGGCTAACTATGGCTACACCTTC,TRBV24-1,NA,14,NA,TRBJ1-2
CASQRESYDNEQFF,TGCGCCAGCCAGCGGGAGTCGTACGACAATGAGCAGTTCTTC,TRBV5-1,TRBD2,14,few,TRBJ2-1
CSVVSGYTEAFF,TGCAGCGTTGTGAGCGGCTACACTGAAGCTTTCTTT,TRBV29-1,NA,12,NA,TRBJ1-1
CASSKFTQGDYGYTF,TGTGCCAGCAGCAAATTTACACAGGGTGACTATGGCTACACCTTC,TRBV7-3,NA,15,NA,TRBJ1-2
CASSLLSGVQPQHF,TGTGCCAGCAGTTTATTGTCAGGGGTTCAGCCCCAGCATTTT,TRBV28,NA,14,NA,TRBJ1-5
CASSLRGGEWETQYF,TGTGCCAGCAGCTTAAGGGGAGGGGAGTGGGAGACCCAGTACTTC,TRBV7-3,TRBD2,15,NA,TRBJ2-5
CASSDPQESTYEQYF,TGTGCCAGCAGTGATCCGCAGGAATCAACCTACGAGCAGTACTTC,TRBV25-1,NA,15,NA,TRBJ2-7
CASSKTRLGFYNEQFF,TGTGCCAGCAGCAAGACTAGACTCGGGTTCTACAATGAGCAGTTCTTC,TRBV5-4,NA,16,NA,TRBJ2-1
CASSPQINQPQHF,TGTGCCAGCAGTCCCCAAATTAATCAGCCCCAGCATTTT,TRBV6-5,NA,13,NA,TRBJ1-5
CASSLEATGSDEQFF,TGTGCCAGCAGCTTGGAAGCGACAGGGTCGGATGAGCAGTTCTTC,TRBV5-5,TRBD1,15,NA,TRBJ2-1
CASTDSNYGYTF,TGCGCCAGCACGGACAGTAACTATGGCTACACCTTC,TRBV10-2,NA,12,NA,TRBJ1-2
CANSQGTANYGYTF,TGTGCCAACAGCCAAGGAACGGCTAACTATGGCTACACCTTC,TRBV4-2,NA,14,NA,TRBJ1-2
CSAKLVEQYF,TGCAGTGCTAAGCTGGTTGAGCAGTACTTC,TRBV20-1,NA,10,NA,TRBJ2-7
CASSLVGSGEEQYF,TGTGCCAGCAGCTTAGTCGGGTCAGGGGAGGAGCAGTACTTC,TRBV13,NA,14,NA,TRBJ2-7
CASSSGDSYNEQFF,TGTGCCAGCAGCTCAGGGGACAGCTACAATGAGCAGTTCTTC,TRBV7-8,TRBD1,14,once,TRBJ2-1
CASSLIIYLSGRAEDTQYF,TGTGCCAGCAGCCTGATAATTTACCTTAGCGGGAGGGCCGAAGATACGCAGTATTTT,TRBV7-9,TRBD2,19,NA,TRBJ2-3
CASSAGTTGREQFF,TGTGCCAGCAGCGCCGGGACTACGGGACGGGAGCAGTTCTTC,TRBV9,TRBD2,14,once,TRBJ2-1
CSVWRGSETQYF,TGCAGCGTCTGGCGGGGAAGTGAGACCCAGTACTTC,TRBV29-1,NA,12,NA,TRBJ2-5
CASSPSTGGEKLFF,TGTGCCAGCTCACCATCGACTGGTGGTGAAAAACTGTTTTTT,TRBV18,NA,14,NA,TRBJ1-4
CASSPQGSSYNEQFF,TGTGCCAGCTCACCGCAGGGCAGCTCCTACAATGAGCAGTTCTTC,TRBV18,NA,15,few,TRBJ2-1
CASSRKIRDSPYEQYF,TGTGCCAGCAGCCGAAAAATCCGGGACAGTCCCTACGAGCAGTACTTC,TRBV13,TRBD1,16,NA,TRBJ2-7
CASSDGQNTGELFF,TGTGCCAGCAGTGACGGACAAAACACCGGGGAGCTGTTTTTT,TRBV6-4,NA,14,NA,TRBJ2-2